These 18 T cell receptor beta chains share one sample of origin, sequenced in a study of T cells in Graves' hyperthyroidism and ophthalmopathy. Amplification targeted TCR beta CDR3 regions from RNA transcripts. TCR CDR3 regions were first amplified by RT-PCR with HTBI primers. MiXCR was run by TCRdb on the multiplex PCR reads, yielding one entry per CDR3 protein. The repertoire holds approximately 630,000 distinct CDR3 sequences, with around 15% as singletons. Sequencing used blood. The receptors were gathered from a woman aged 25 to 39 with Graves' hyperthyroidism.

This sequence joins TRBV25-1 and TRBJ2-3; D is possibly TRBD2 (6 bases). The germline CDR1 and CDR2 sequences are MGHDK and SYGVNS. The CDR3 has 14 residues. V lost 8 bases and J lost 2, with 14 bases in between. The CDR3 spells CASGTGLDTDTQYF. The CDR3 coding sequence is TGTGCCAGCGGAACGGGACTTGACACAGATACGCAGTATTTT.

This clonotype has more than one count but fewer than ten. The CDR3, as DNA: TGTGCCAGCAGGGCCACCCCTAGCGGGTTCCACACAGATACGCAGTATTTT. Protein sequence: CASRATPSGFHTDTQYF. The chain carries TRBV6-1 and TRBJ2-3; 8 positions match TRBD2. Trimming cost V 6 bases and J 2 bases; bases outside gene matches: 13. Germline assignment: CDR1 MNHNS and CDR2 SASEGT. The CDR3 contains 17 residues.

In this sample, this clonotype turned up many times. The chain joins TRBV5-1 to TRBJ2-7, with 15 bases that match TRBD2. The germline V gene encodes CDR1 SGHRS and CDR2 YFSETQ. The CDR3 extends over 17 amino acids. J was trimmed by 6 bases and V by 4 bases; bases with no gene match: 11. CDR3 DNA sequence: TGCGCCAGCAGCCCCCCGGGACTAGCGGGAGGTGGAGTCGAGCAGTACTTC. It codes for CASSPPGLAGGGVEQYF.

The chain uses TRBV6-2 or TRBV6-3 and TRBJ2-1; 7 bases map to TRBD2. J gave up 7 bases and V 2 bases, and 8 bases lay outside the gene matches. Germline CDR1 MNHEY, CDR2 SVGEGT. This CDR3 contains 15 residues. The CDR3 is CASSYAGTTTNEQFF. The DNA of the CDR3 is TGTGCCAGCAGTTACGCCGGGACTACAACTAATGAGCAGTTCTTC.

A few counts support this clonotype. The chain carries TRBV2 and TRBJ2-1; possibly TRBD1 or TRBD2 for D (6 bases each). Germline V gene data show CDR1 as SNHLY and CDR2 as FYNNEI. There are 17 residues in the CDR3. Trimming removed 6 bases at V and 0 bases at J, with 18 bases between. The CDR3 DNA sequence: TGTGCCAGCAGCGGGGGTGGGGGGCGGAGCTCCTACAATGAGCAGTTCTTC. Its translation: CASSGGGGRSSYNEQFF.

CDR3 region: CSASPRVYTDTQYF. CDR3 DNA: TGCAGTGCTAGTCCCAGGGTGTACACAGATACGCAGTATTTT. The chain has TRBV20-1 and TRBJ2-3, with D perhaps matching TRBD1 (5 bases). The V gene's germline CDR1 is DFQATT and CDR2 SNEGSKA (reference sequence). Between the trimmed V and J ends, which lost 3 bases and 2 bases, there was a span of 12 bases. There are 14 residues in the CDR3.

This clonotype was found a few times. V usage is TRBV3-1 and J usage is TRBJ1-2; 8 bases match TRBD1. V shed 4 bases, J shed 2 bases, and the junction held 9 bases outside the gene matches. The CDR3 covers 16 residues. Looked up from germline, CDR1 is LGHDT and CDR2 is YNNKEL (reference sequence). The CDR3 loop reads CASSLFGQGGNYGYTF. CDR3 nucleotide sequence: TGTGCCAGCAGCCTTTTTGGACAGGGTGGGAACTATGGCTACACCTTC.

This clonotype has at least ten counts. This rearrangement joins TRBV13 to TRBJ2-1; 10 nucleotides align to TRBD2. This CDR3 contains 15 residues. Germline V gene data show CDR1 as PRHDT and CDR2 as FYEKMQ (reference sequence). J gave up 7 bases and V 5 bases, and 8 bases lay outside the gene matches. The CDR3 nucleotides read TGTGCCAGCAGCATACTAGCGGGACTTTTAAATGAGCAGTTCTTC. Encoded protein: CASSILAGLLNEQFF.

This clonotype has a count of ten or more. The V and J genes are TRBV7-3 and TRBJ2-7; TRBD2 matches 7 bases. Looked up from germline, CDR1 is SGHTA and CDR2 is FQGTGA. The J segment lost 6 bases and the V segment lost 4 bases, leaving 18 bases of the junction unmatched. The CDR3 sequence is 17 residues long. The CDR3 bases are TGTGCCAGCAGCTCCCCAGAAGTTGGCGGGAGAGCCGGCGAGCAGTACTTC. Amino acid sequence: CASSSPEVGGRAGEQYF.

This clonotype occurred many times. The chain couples TRBV7-2 to TRBJ2-1; TRBD2 agrees at 7 bases. The CDR3 length is 17 residues. V gave up 1 base and J gave up 7 bases; unmatched junction bases: 13. Germline values: CDR1 SGHTA, CDR2 FQGNSA. The CDR3 nucleotides are TGTGCCAGCAGCTTAGAATTTACGGCTAGCGGTAGGAATGAGCAGTTCTTC. It yields the protein CASSLEFTASGRNEQFF.

This clonotype was observed a few times. V and J are TRBV7-9 and TRBJ2-7; the D gene is possibly TRBD1 (5 bases). Germline-derived CDR1 and CDR2 are SEHNR and FQNEAQ (reference sequence). This CDR3 region has 15 residues. Deletions cut 0 bases from V and 6 bases from J, with 15 bases between. The CDR3: CASSLAPGPRGEQYF. DNA for the CDR3: TGTGCCAGCAGCTTAGCTCCGGGCCCTAGGGGCGAGCAGTACTTC.

This clonotype was found many times. The rearrangement uses TRBV2 and TRBJ2-7, with 12 bases identical to TRBD2. With V trimmed by 4 bases and J by 3 bases, 1 base remained unmatched. CDR3 length: 14 amino acids. Germline-derived CDR1 and CDR2 are SNHLY and FYNNEI. The CDR3 loop is CASSGTSGNYEQYF. The CDR3 DNA follows: TGTGCCAGCAGTGGGACTAGCGGGAACTACGAGCAGTACTTC. Filled out from reference TRBV2 and TRBJ2-7, the complete variable domain reads EPEVTQTPSHQVTQMGQEVILRCVPISNHLYFYWYRQILGQKVEFLVSFYNNEISEKSEIFDDQFSVERPDGSNFTLKIRSTKLEDSAMYFCASSGTSGNYEQYFGPGTRLTVT.

The chain employs TRBV2 and TRBJ1-3, with 9 bases that match TRBD1. CDR1 is SNHLY and CDR2 is FYNNEI in the germline V gene. CDR3 length: 13 amino acids. The V gene end was trimmed by 5 bases and the J gene end by 8 bases; junction bases not matched to a gene: 4. The CDR3 sequence is CASSTDRGDTIYF. CDR3 in DNA: TGTGCCAGCAGTACGGACAGGGGTGACACCATATATTTT.

This clonotype was observed many times. This chain uses TRBV28 with TRBJ1-2; 9 bases are a match to TRBD1. The CDR3 contains 13 residues. V lost 4 bases to trimming and J lost 8 bases; unmatched junction nucleotides: 5. Germline loops: CDR1 MDHEN, CDR2 SYDVKM. CDR3 nucleotide sequence: TGTGCCAGCAGTTCGGGACAGGGCGAAGGCTACACCTTC. Encoded protein: CASSSGQGEGYTF.

The chain combines TRBV5-4 with TRBJ2-5; possibly TRBD2 for D (5 bases). The ends were cut back, 4 bases at V and 5 bases at J, with 18 bases in the middle. The CDR3 length is 15 residues. The germline gives CDR1 SGHNT, CDR2 YYREEE (reference sequence). The CDR3 spells CASSTGKPYNETQYF. The CDR3, as DNA: TGTGCCAGCAGCACCGGGAAACCCTACAACGAGACCCAGTACTTC.

This clonotype showed up many times. The V call is TRBV6-1, the J call TRBJ1-4; 9 bases match TRBD1. The CDR3 sequence is 14 residues long. Trimming cost V 6 bases and J 12 bases; bases outside gene matches: 11. Germline assignment: CDR1 MNHNS and CDR2 SASEGT. This CDR3 is CASSSGTGHAELFF. The CDR3 DNA reads as TGTGCCAGCAGCTCCGGGACAGGGCATGCAGAACTGTTTTTT.

This clonotype was detected many times. The chain is built from TRBV12-3 or TRBV12-4 and TRBJ1-6; no reliable D call. CDR3 length: 15 amino acids. The V gene lost 2 bases and the J gene lost 8 bases, with 13 bases spanning the gap. CDR3 protein: CASSLSGVGDSPLHF. The DNA for the CDR3 is TGTGCCAGCAGTTTAAGCGGCGTTGGGGATTCACCCCTCCACTTT.

This clonotype was observed at least ten times. The chain has TRBV28 and TRBJ2-3; D remains ambiguous. The CDR3 contains 14 residues. V lost 5 bases and J 2 bases, leaving 11 bases between the germline ends. Germline assignment: CDR1 MDHEN and CDR2 SYDVKM. CDR3 bases: TGTGCCAGCAGTCCCCCCCCCTCCACAGATACGCAGTATTTT. This gives the protein CASSPPPSTDTQYF.